The 26 T cell receptor beta chains below were found in one sample sequenced in a study of blood T cell repertoires in COVID-19. Assay: immunoSEQ multiplex PCR; the TCRdb copy retains only in-frame clones and omits some. The data contain roughly 340,000 clones, about 89% of them seen just once; the ten biggest clones take up under 6.5%. The sequenced material came from peripheral blood. These receptors were obtained from a woman in her 50s with COVID-19, enrolled during active disease.

The chain employs TRBV18 and TRBJ1-5; 9 bases are a match to TRBD1. The V segment lost 3 bases and the J segment 9 bases; nucleotides outside the gene matches: 3. The germline V gene encodes CDR1 KGHSH and CDR2 LQKENI. The CDR3 runs 13 residues. Here the CDR3 reads CASSPGQGSPQHF. Here the CDR3 DNA reads TGTGCCAGCTCACCCGGACAGGGGTCGCCCCAGCATTTT.

The chain uses TRBV19 and TRBJ1-1; D is perhaps TRBD1 (5 bases). The CDR3 runs to 13 residues. CDR1 and CDR2 from the germline V gene are LNHDA and SQIVND (reference sequence). Trimming pared 5 bases from V and 6 bases from J, leaving 13 bases between. The CDR3 nucleotides read TGTGCCAGTAGTCAGGGAGGGGACGCTGAAGCTTTCTTT. It is translated as CASSQGGDAEAFF.

The table lists this clone with a few counts. The chain combines TRBV6-1 with TRBJ1-1; D unresolved. This CDR3 contains 11 residues. Per germline, CDR1 MNHNS and CDR2 SASEGT. The ends were cut back, 3 bases at V and 5 bases at J, with 4 bases in the middle. CDR3 coding DNA: TGTGCCAGCAGTGAGAGGACTGAAGCTTTCTTT. Protein: CASSERTEAFF.

Only one count was recorded for this clone. The chain employs TRBV5-4 and TRBJ2-7; 7 bases line up with TRBD2. Germline loops: CDR1 SGHNT, CDR2 YYREEE (reference sequence). This CDR3 has 15 residues. V dropped 0 bases and J dropped 2; count of bases not matched to a gene: 5. The CDR3, as DNA: TGTGCCAGCAGCTTGGAGGGGACTAACCCCTACGAGCAGTACTTC. Translation: CASSLEGTNPYEQYF.

V usage is TRBV19 and J usage is TRBJ1-5; 9 bases are shared with TRBD1. CDR3 length equals 16 residues. V gave up 6 bases and J gave up 4 bases; unmatched junction bases: 10. Germline CDR1 reads LNHDA; CDR2 reads SQIVND (reference sequence). The CDR3 DNA reads as TGTGCCAGTAGCCCTTTACAGGGGGCGACTAATCAGCCCCAGCATTTT. Translating it yields CASSPLQGATNQPQHF.

The J gene is TRBJ1-1, the V gene TRBV5-4; D remains ambiguous. This CDR3 is 12 amino acids long. The germline gives CDR1 SGHNT, CDR2 YYREEE (reference sequence). Trimming cost V 0 bases and J 9 bases, with 9 bases left between them. Here the CDR3 reads CASSLDNVKAFF. DNA of the CDR3: TGTGCCAGCAGCTTGGACAATGTGAAAGCTTTCTTT.

The V gene is TRBV11-1, the J gene TRBJ2-5, with TRBD2 identical over 8 bases. The trim removed 1 base at V and 2 bases at J, leaving 6 bases unmatched. Germline V lookup: CDR1 SGHAT, CDR2 FQDESV (reference sequence). The CDR3 extends over 16 amino acids. The CDR3 DNA reads TGTGCCAGCAGCTTAGGGGGACTAGACAGGCAAGAGACCCAGTACTTC. This encodes CASSLGGLDRQETQYF.

The rearrangement uses TRBV13 and TRBJ2-7, with D perhaps TRBD1 (6 bases). Germline loops: CDR1 PRHDT, CDR2 FYEKMQ (reference sequence). The CDR3 runs 15 residues. Deletions cut 0 bases from V and 0 bases from J, with 9 bases between. CDR3 DNA: TGTGCCAGCAGCTTAGGGGGGGACACCTCCTACGAGCAGTACTTC. Protein sequence: CASSLGGDTSYEQYF. Full variable domain (rest looked up from reference TRBV13 and TRBJ2-7): AAGVIQSPRHLIKEKRETATLKCYPIPRHDTVYWYQQGPGQDPQFLISFYEKMQSDKGSIPDRFSAQQFSDYHSELNMSSLELGDSALYFCASSLGGDTSYEQYFGPGTRLTVT.

Only one count was recorded for this clone. The chain uses TRBV19 and TRBJ1-3; 11 bases align to TRBD1. The CDR3 covers 16 residues. V trimming: 4 bases; J trimming: 5 bases; junction bases outside the gene matches: 7. Germline V gene lookup returns CDR1 LNHDA and CDR2 SQIVND (reference sequence). Here the CDR3 DNA reads TGTGCCAGTAGTACCCTGGGACAGGGGGATCGAAACACCATATATTTT. It translates to CASSTLGQGDRNTIYF.

This clone has only one observation. The chain combines TRBV2 with TRBJ2-1; 12 nucleotides agree with TRBD2. This CDR3 is 14 amino acids long. Looked up from germline, CDR1 is SNHLY and CDR2 is FYNNEI. V was clipped by 6 bases and J by 8 bases; unmatched bases: 5. The CDR3 DNA sequence: TGTGCCAGCAGCCGACTAGCGGGAGAGGATGAGCAGTTCTTC. Encoded protein: CASSRLAGEDEQFF. The whole variable domain, filled in from reference TRBV2 and TRBJ2-1, reads EPEVTQTPSHQVTQMGQEVILRCVPISNHLYFYWYRQILGQKVEFLVSFYNNEISEKSEIFDDQFSVERPDGSNFTLKIRSTKLEDSAMYFCASSRLAGEDEQFFGPGTRLTVL.

This clone was counted once. This chain connects TRBV5-1 to TRBJ2-7; 9 nucleotides agree with TRBD2. The J segment lost 12 bases and the V segment lost 0 bases, leaving 13 bases of the junction unmatched. The CDR3 runs 15 residues. Germline V CDR1 and CDR2: SGHRS, YFSETQ. The CDR3: CASSLAGAETSGRYF. The CDR3 bases are TGCGCCAGCAGCTTGGCTGGGGCCGAGACTAGCGGTAGGTACTTC.

The CDR3 sequence is CASSPGYSQLYTEAFF. The CDR3 nucleotides are TGTGCCAGCAGCCCAGGCTACAGCCAACTGTACACTGAAGCTTTCTTT. This rearrangement joins TRBV7-6 to TRBJ1-1; D remains unclear. Deletions cut 5 bases from V and 3 bases from J, with 19 bases between. This CDR3 contains 16 residues. Germline V CDR1 and CDR2: SGHVS, FNYEAQ. The whole variable domain, filled in from reference TRBV7-6 and TRBJ1-1, reads GAGVSQSPRYKVTKRGQDVALRCDPISGHVSLYWYRQALGQGPEFLTYFNYEAQQDKSGLPNDRFSAERPEGSISTLTIQRTEQRDSAMYRCASSPGYSQLYTEAFFGQGTRLTVV.

This clone was seen more than once but under ten times. This sequence joins TRBV7-2 and TRBJ2-4; maybe TRBD1 (5 bases). The V and J ends lost 5 bases and 0 bases respectively, with 11 bases between them. This CDR3 region has 15 residues. Looked up from germline, CDR1 is SGHTA and CDR2 is FQGNSA. The CDR3: CASSPGRVAKNIQYF. The CDR3 bases are TGTGCCAGCAGCCCCGGCAGGGTAGCCAAAAACATTCAGTACTTC.

The chain employs TRBV18 and TRBJ1-6, with a weak D call TRBD1 (6 bases). The germline V gene encodes CDR1 KGHSH and CDR2 LQKENI. The CDR3 has 14 residues. Between the trimmed V and J ends, which lost 3 bases and 9 bases, there was a span of 12 bases. CDR3 region: CASSPSQGSSPLHF. CDR3 sequence (DNA): TGTGCCAGCTCACCCAGCCAGGGGAGTTCACCCCTCCACTTT.

This clone appeared once. The CDR3 sequence: CASSQTGTYGYTF. CDR3 coding DNA: TGTGCCAGCAGCCAAACAGGGACCTATGGCTACACCTTC. The chain uses TRBV27 and TRBJ1-2; D is perhaps TRBD1 (6 bases). Germline CDR1 reads MNHEY; CDR2 reads SMNVEV (reference sequence). Trimming left V 6 bases short and J 4 bases short, with 12 bases between. The CDR3 contains 13 residues.

This clone was seen only a few times. The rearrangement joins TRBV18 to TRBJ2-1; the D is unclear. This CDR3 is built from 14 residues. Germline-derived CDR1 and CDR2 are KGHSH and LQKENI. V was shortened by 3 bases and J by 10 bases, with 16 bases between the two germline ends. The CDR3 sequence is CASSPPLKTGEQFF. CDR3 nucleotide sequence: TGTGCCAGCTCACCTCCGTTGAAGACCGGGGAGCAGTTCTTC. Filled out from reference TRBV18 and TRBJ2-1, the complete variable domain reads NAGVMQNPRHLVRRRGQEARLRCSPMKGHSHVYWYRQLPEEGLKFMVYLQKENIIDESGMPKERFSAEFPKEGPSILRIQQVVRGDSAAYFCASSPPLKTGEQFFGPGTRLTVL.

This chain's CDR3 is CASSLAGEDDGYTF. CDR3 in DNA: TGCGCCAGCAGCTTGGCCGGGGAGGATGATGGCTACACCTTC. The chain joins TRBV5-1 to TRBJ1-2; D is unresolved. V was shortened by 0 bases and J by 6 bases, with 12 bases between the two germline ends. Per germline, CDR1 SGHRS and CDR2 YFSETQ. The CDR3 spans 14 residues.

The chain links TRBV6-2 or TRBV6-3 to TRBJ1-2; TRBD1 aligns across 8 bases. Germline V gives CDR1 MNHEY, CDR2 SVGEGT. Germline trimming cut 4 bases from V and 4 bases from J; bases unmatched to any gene: 5. The CDR3 contains 14 residues. In nucleotides, the CDR3 is TGTGCCAGCAGTTCAGGGGGCTACGCCTATGGCTACACCTTC. It is translated as CASSSGGYAYGYTF.

The chain uses TRBV7-9 and TRBJ1-5; D gene uncertain. In germline, CDR1 is SEHNR, CDR2 FQNEAQ (reference sequence). The CDR3 totals 14 residues. V shed 4 bases and J shed 0 bases, with 7 bases lying between them. Written as DNA, the CDR3 is TGTGCCAGCAGCTCCATCCATAGCAATCAGCCCCAGCATTTT. Protein: CASSSIHSNQPQHF.

In its sample, this clone was seen once. The V and J genes are TRBV10-3 and TRBJ2-1; TRBD2 might be the D (6 bases). CDR3 size: 14 residues. Germline loops: CDR1 ENHRY, CDR2 SYGVKD. CDR3 nucleotides: TGTGCAATCGGGAGCTCCGGAGTGTTCAATGAGCAGTTCTTC. Protein sequence: CAIGSSGVFNEQFF.

This clone was recorded a few times. The rearrangement uses TRBV14 and TRBJ1-1; 7 bases agree with TRBD1. The junction had 9 bases not matched to a gene; V was cut back by 6 bases and J by 5 bases. This CDR3 spans 14 amino acids. Per the germline V gene, CDR1 is SGHDN and CDR2 is FVKESK. DNA for the CDR3: TGTGCCAGCAGACCACGCAGGGGGTGGACTGAAGCTTTCTTT. Translation gives CASRPRRGWTEAFF.

The rearrangement links TRBV28 to TRBJ1-5; D gene unclear. V lost 3 bases, J lost 5 bases, and 14 bases lay in between. There are 15 residues in the CDR3. CDR1 is MDHEN and CDR2 is SYDVKM in the germline V gene. The CDR3 protein is CASSFPGGGYQPQHF. As DNA, the CDR3 is TGTGCCAGCAGTTTTCCTGGCGGAGGGTATCAGCCCCAGCATTTT.

The J gene is TRBJ2-1, the V gene TRBV7-2; 11 nucleotides align to TRBD2. The length of the CDR3 is 16 residues. CDR1 and CDR2 (germline): SGHTA, FQGNSA. V lost 1 base to trimming and J lost 12 bases; unmatched junction nucleotides: 11. The CDR3 DNA is TGTGCCAGCAGCTTAGTGGTGGCTAGCGGGAGGCCCCGGCAGTTCTTC. It codes for CASSLVVASGRPRQFF.

This chain connects TRBV10-1 to TRBJ2-4; 7 nucleotides line up with TRBD2. This CDR3 comprises 16 residues. The trim removed 0 bases at V and 2 bases at J, leaving 4 bases unmatched. Looked up from germline, CDR1 is WNHNN and CDR2 is SYGVQD (reference sequence). CDR3 DNA sequence: TGCGCCAGCAGTGAGTCGGGAGGGGTTACCAAAAACATTCAGTACTTC. Encoded protein: CASSESGGVTKNIQYF.

The rearrangement links TRBV19 to TRBJ2-7; 10 nucleotides agree with TRBD1. This CDR3 has 13 residues. Unmatched junction bases numbered 2, after V lost 5 bases and J lost 4 bases. Germline loops: CDR1 LNHDA, CDR2 SQIVND (reference sequence). The CDR3 coding sequence is TGTGCCAGTAGTGTGGACAGGGGGTACGAGCAGTACTTC. Amino acid sequence: CASSVDRGYEQYF.

This chain joins TRBV18 and TRBJ2-7, with 14 bases aligning to TRBD2. The CDR3 has 15 residues. The germline V gene has CDR1 KGHSH and CDR2 LQKENI. Germline trimming cut 2 bases from V and 4 bases from J; bases unmatched to any gene: 1. CDR3 loop: CASSPGLAGGYEQYF. CDR3 nucleotide sequence: TGTGCCAGCTCACCAGGACTAGCGGGAGGTTACGAGCAGTACTTC.